These 28 T cell receptor beta chains share one sample of origin, sequenced in a study of blood T cell repertoires in COVID-19. Libraries were prepared by immunoSEQ multiplex PCR; TCRdb keeps only in-frame clonotypes and omits some of them. This sample has under 250,000 clones; 85% occur once, and the top ten carry around 6.8%. Material: peripheral blood. These receptors originate from a woman aged 55-70 years with active or convalescent COVID-19.

The chain employs TRBV19 and TRBJ1-2; 9 bases are a match to TRBD1. This CDR3 has 12 residues. Looked up from germline, CDR1 is LNHDA and CDR2 is SQIVND (reference sequence). Trimming removed 11 bases from V and 5 bases from J; junction bases left unmatched: 6. CDR3 protein: CAARQGEYGYTF. The CDR3 bases are TGTGCCGCCCGACAGGGGGAATATGGCTACACCTTC.

The chain links TRBV11-2 to TRBJ2-7; 8 nucleotides match TRBD1. The CDR3 is 14 amino acids. The germline V gene has CDR1 SGHAT and CDR2 FQNNGV. The V segment lost 5 bases and the J segment 2 bases; nucleotides outside the gene matches: 5. The CDR3 loop is CASSQNRGAYEQYF. The CDR3 DNA reads as TGTGCCAGCAGCCAAAACAGGGGGGCCTACGAGCAGTACTTC.

The chain employs TRBV10-3 and TRBJ1-6, with a tentative D call TRBD1 (5 bases). The CDR3 contains 12 residues. V was clipped by 9 bases and J by 8 bases, with 11 bases between them. Per the germline V gene, CDR1 is ENHRY and CDR2 is SYGVKD. The CDR3 here is CAISRADSPLHF. CDR3 nucleotide sequence: TGTGCCATTAGCAGGGCTGATTCACCCCTCCACTTT.

This sequence joins TRBV11-2 and TRBJ2-5, with unresolved D. V was trimmed by 4 bases and J by 0 bases, leaving 18 bases between them. The CDR3 is 17 amino acids. Germline values: CDR1 SGHAT, CDR2 FQNNGV. The CDR3: CASSSRRPNQYQETQYF. The DNA of the CDR3 is TGTGCCAGCAGCTCCCGTCGCCCGAACCAGTACCAAGAGACCCAGTACTTC.

The chain combines TRBV12-3 or TRBV12-4 with TRBJ1-1; 7 nucleotides agree with TRBD1. CDR3 length equals 11 residues. The trim removed 3 bases at V and 10 bases at J, leaving 2 bases unmatched. The CDR3 sequence is CASSFGQVAFF. CDR3 in DNA: TGTGCCAGCAGTTTCGGACAGGTAGCTTTCTTT.

The J gene is TRBJ2-4, the V gene TRBV5-1; TRBD1 agrees at 7 bases. The ends lost 4 bases at V and 1 base at J; junction bases unmatched: 11. CDR1 is SGHRS, CDR2 YFSETQ, per germline. CDR3 length: 17 residues. The CDR3 nucleotides read TGCGCCAGCAGCAAAGTCTCAGGGGGTCAGGCCAAAAACATTCAGTACTTC. Translating it yields CASSKVSGGQAKNIQYF. Complete variable domain (other parts from reference TRBV5-1 and TRBJ2-4): KAGVTQTPRYLIKTRGQQVTLSCSPISGHRSVSWYQQTPGQGLQFLFEYFSETQRNKGNFPGRFSGRQFSNSRSEMNVSTLELGDSALYLCASSKVSGGQAKNIQYFGAGTRLSVL.

The chain joins TRBV20-1 to TRBJ2-3; no reliable D call. CDR3 length equals 14 residues. The germline gives CDR1 DFQATT, CDR2 SNEGSKA (reference sequence). V lost 3 bases to trimming and J lost 2 bases, with 12 bases between them. The CDR3: CSASGLTVTDTQYF. CDR3 sequence (DNA): TGCAGTGCTAGTGGGCTCACAGTCACAGATACGCAGTATTTT.

The rearrangement uses TRBV7-9 and TRBJ2-1; D possibly corresponds to TRBD1 (5 bases). V lost 0 bases and J 3 bases, leaving 12 bases between the germline ends. Germline CDR1 reads SEHNR; CDR2 reads FQNEAQ (reference sequence). The CDR3 is made up of 16 amino acids. The chain's CDR3 is CASSLAEAGNYNEQFF. The CDR3 DNA reads TGTGCCAGCAGCTTAGCTGAGGCAGGGAACTACAATGAGCAGTTCTTC. The whole variable domain, remainder taken from reference TRBV7-9 and TRBJ2-1, is DTGVSQNPRHKITKRGQNVTFRCDPISEHNRLYWYRQTLGQGPEFLTYFQNEAQLEKSRLLSDRFSAERPKGSFSTLEIQRTEQGDSAMYLCASSLAEAGNYNEQFFGPGTRLTVL.

The genes are TRBV6-5 and TRBJ2-1; 8 bases map to TRBD2. Germline V gene sequence: CDR1 MNHEY, CDR2 SVGAGI. The ends lost 5 bases at V and 5 bases at J; junction bases unmatched: 8. The CDR3 has 15 amino acids. CDR3 sequence (DNA): TGTGCCAGCAGTCCATCCCAGCGGGGGAACAATGAGCAGTTCTTC. Translation: CASSPSQRGNNEQFF.

The V and J genes are TRBV5-4 and TRBJ2-1, with 9 bases fitting TRBD1. The CDR3 extends over 15 amino acids. Germline values: CDR1 SGHNT, CDR2 YYREEE (reference sequence). V lost 0 bases and J lost 7; bases outside the gene matches: 5. CDR3 sequence reads: CASSLDRGRGNEQFF. CDR3 nucleotide sequence: TGTGCCAGCAGCTTGGACAGGGGGCGCGGGAATGAGCAGTTCTTC.

The chain recombines TRBV9 with TRBJ2-7; D unclear. CDR3 length: 11 residues. Germline CDR1 and CDR2: SGDLS and YYNGEE. Trimming left V 6 bases short and J 0 bases short, with 4 bases between. The CDR3 nucleotides read TGTGCCAGCACTAACTCCTACGAGCAGTACGTC. Its protein is CASTNSYEQYV.

The J gene is TRBJ2-7, the V gene TRBV19, with 14 bases lining up with TRBD2. V was pared by 7 bases and J by 3 bases, with 5 bases of the junction left unmatched. Germline lookup yields CDR1 LNHDA and CDR2 SQIVND (reference sequence). This CDR3 spans 15 amino acids. CDR3 loop: CASKVGTSGSYEQYF. In DNA form, the CDR3 reads TGTGCCAGTAAGGTCGGGACTAGCGGGAGCTACGAGCAGTACTTC.

The chain recombines TRBV25-1 with TRBJ1-1; unclear D gene. CDR1 and CDR2 from the germline V gene are MGHDK and SYGVNS. Trimming stripped 1 base from V and 1 base from J, with 7 bases between. There are 14 residues in the CDR3. The CDR3 reads CASSESGRNTEAFF. CDR3 sequence (DNA): TGTGCCAGCAGTGAATCCGGGAGGAACACTGAAGCTTTCTTT.

The chain couples TRBV9 to TRBJ2-1; 9 bases agree with TRBD1. The CDR3 sequence is 16 residues long. Germline V gene sequence: CDR1 SGDLS, CDR2 YYNGEE. J lost 4 bases, V lost 4 bases, and 9 bases had no gene match. Here the CDR3 DNA reads TGTGCCAGCAGCCCCCCCTCGGGACAGGGATACAATGAGCAGTTCTTC. Protein product: CASSPPSGQGYNEQFF.

The gene calls are TRBV2 and TRBJ2-7; D gene unclear. The CDR3 is made up of 13 amino acids. The V end lost 7 bases, the J end lost 2 bases, and 12 bases lay between the germline ends. The germline V gene encodes CDR1 SNHLY and CDR2 FYNNEI. CDR3 sequence: CASKHRLTYEQYF. CDR3 bases: TGTGCCAGCAAACACCGTTTGACCTACGAGCAGTACTTC.

The CDR3 region is CASGTHQANSPLHF. CDR3 nucleotide sequence: TGTGCCAGCGGGACTCACCAAGCCAATTCACCCCTCCACTTT. This chain joins TRBV27 and TRBJ1-6, with D possibly TRBD1 on 5 matching bases. Germline lookup yields CDR1 MNHEY and CDR2 SMNVEV (reference sequence). Trimming took 8 bases from V and 7 from J, leaving 15 bases between them. This CDR3 is 14 amino acids long.

The chain links TRBV7-2 to TRBJ2-2, with 7 bases fitting TRBD2. Germline CDR1 reads SGHTA; CDR2 reads FQGNSA. With 6 bases clipped from V and 6 bases from J, the junction kept 4 bases outside the gene matches. The CDR3 sequence is 13 residues long. CDR3 in amino acids: CASRPAGPGELFF. Here the CDR3 DNA reads TGTGCCAGCAGGCCAGCGGGACCCGGGGAGCTGTTTTTT.

V is TRBV30 and J is TRBJ1-1; a weak D match, TRBD1 (6 bases). In germline, CDR1 is GTSNPN, CDR2 SVGIG (reference sequence). Trimming removed 0 bases at V and 3 bases at J, with 11 bases between. This CDR3 is 14 amino acids long. The chain's CDR3 is CAWSVSRGYTEAFF. The CDR3 nucleotides read TGTGCCTGGAGTGTGTCCAGGGGATACACTGAAGCTTTCTTT.

This clone turned up a few times. The chain uses TRBV28 and TRBJ2-7; 7 nucleotides agree with TRBD1. Germline V CDR1 and CDR2: MDHEN, SYDVKM. The CDR3 covers 14 residues. V was pared by 1 base and J by 1 base, with 1 base of the junction left unmatched. CDR3 region: CASSLLGQSYEQYF. The CDR3 DNA is TGTGCCAGCAGTTTATTGGGACAGTCCTACGAGCAGTACTTC.

The CDR3 DNA follows: TGTGCCAGCTTCGGACAGGGGATTGGGGAGCAGTACTTC. Translation: CASFGQGIGEQYF. The chain links TRBV11-2 to TRBJ2-7; 9 positions match TRBD1. Germline values: CDR1 SGHAT, CDR2 FQNNGV. The CDR3 spans 13 residues. V was pared by 8 bases and J by 7 bases, with 9 bases of the junction left unmatched.

The V gene is TRBV7-6, the J gene TRBJ1-4; the D is unclear. Germline CDR1 reads SGHVS; CDR2 reads FNYEAQ. Trimming cost V 3 bases and J 7 bases, with 9 bases left between them. The CDR3 consists of 13 residues. The CDR3 protein is CASSFAGREKLFF. The CDR3 DNA is TGTGCCAGCAGCTTTGCGGGTCGTGAAAAACTGTTTTTT.

This chain's CDR3 is CSASWRTSDEQFF. The CDR3 DNA is TGCAGTGCTAGTTGGAGGACTAGCGATGAGCAGTTCTTC. The chain joins TRBV20-1 to TRBJ2-1, with 9 nucleotides matching TRBD2. The CDR3 extends over 13 amino acids. The ends lost 3 bases at V and 8 bases at J; junction bases unmatched: 5. CDR1 is DFQATT, CDR2 SNEGSKA, per germline (reference sequence).

CDR3 coding DNA: TGCGCCAGCAGCTTGGAGGGGACAGGGGGCATCGGGTCCTATGGCTACACCTTC. It translates to CASSLEGTGGIGSYGYTF. The chain couples TRBV5-1 to TRBJ1-2; 12 bases agree with TRBD1. CDR1 is SGHRS and CDR2 is YFSETQ in the germline V gene. V trimming: 0 bases; J trimming: 4 bases; junction bases outside the gene matches: 10. The CDR3 spans 18 residues.

The chain's CDR3 is CASSLDPDLGAEAFF. CDR3 sequence (DNA): TGTGCCAGCAGCTTGGACCCCGACTTAGGCGCTGAAGCTTTCTTT. The rearrangement joins TRBV5-5 to TRBJ1-1; D unclear. CDR1 and CDR2 from the germline V gene are SGHKS and YYEKEE (reference sequence). The CDR3 loop spans 15 amino acids. The ends were cut back, 0 bases at V and 6 bases at J, with 15 bases in the middle.

J is TRBJ2-1 and V is TRBV12-5; no clear D gene. V was shortened by 3 bases and J by 1 base, with 16 bases between the two germline ends. CDR1 is LGHNT and CDR2 is FRNRAP in the germline V gene. The CDR3 is 17 amino acids. The CDR3 region is CASGFGRLQVSYNEQFF. DNA of the CDR3: TGTGCTAGTGGTTTTGGAAGGTTGCAGGTATCCTACAATGAGCAGTTCTTC.

V is TRBV5-1 and J is TRBJ2-1, with D possibly TRBD2 on 7 matching bases. The germline V gene encodes CDR1 SGHRS and CDR2 YFSETQ. This CDR3 region has 15 residues. Trimming took 2 bases from V and 7 from J, leaving 16 bases between them. The DNA of the CDR3 is TGCGCCAGCAGCTTCGGGGGGCAGTTTCGGAATGAGCAGTTCTTC. Translation: CASSFGGQFRNEQFF. Using reference TRBV5-1 and TRBJ2-1 for the parts outside the CDR3, the full variable domain is KAGVTQTPRYLIKTRGQQVTLSCSPISGHRSVSWYQQTPGQGLQFLFEYFSETQRNKGNFPGRFSGRQFSNSRSEMNVSTLELGDSALYLCASSFGGQFRNEQFFGPGTRLTVL.

This clone was seen a single time. The chain is built from TRBV3-1 (or the pseudogene TRBV3-2) and TRBJ2-5, with 8 bases lining up with TRBD2. CDR1 is LGHDT, CDR2 YNNKEL, per germline (reference sequence). The J segment lost 3 bases and the V segment lost 4 bases, leaving 4 bases of the junction unmatched. This CDR3 region has 14 residues. In nucleotides, the CDR3 is TGTGCCAGCAGCCGAGCGGGAGTTAAAGAGACCCAGTACTTC. Residues: CASSRAGVKETQYF.

The chain is built from TRBV7-2 and TRBJ2-2; D gene ambiguous. The CDR3 is made up of 13 amino acids. Trimming removed 0 bases from V and 6 bases from J, with 5 bases in between. The germline CDR1 and CDR2 sequences are SGHTA and FQGNSA. In nucleotides, the CDR3 is TGTGCCAGCAGCTTAGCTACGGCCGGGGAGCTGTTTTTT. It is translated as CASSLATAGELFF.